The rows below give T cell receptor beta chains drawn from one sample of a study of beta chain features in type 1 diabetes. Here immunoSEQ multiplex PCR was the method, and the copy in TCRdb shows in-frame clones only, minus some. The data show 400,000 or so clones, over 10% seen once. Sequencing was performed on naive CD4+ T cells from blood. The receptors originated from a woman between 18 and 29 years old with type 1 diabetes. Each CDR3 is given with its conserved first and last residue. A D gene is named only where the DNA matches it firmly. The listing skips clone size in some rows; elsewhere it reads once, few, many or a size class.

d_call j_call v_call clone_size cdr3_nt cdr3_aa
TRBD2 TRBJ2-7 TRBV12-5 - TGTGCTAGTGCATTGTCTCGGGCGGGAGGTCGGTACGAGCAGTACTTC CASALSRAGGRYEQYF
- TRBJ1-2 TRBV7-9 - TGTGCCAGCAGCCGAGGTCGCACCGCGGACTATGGCTACACCTTC CASSRGRTADYGYTF
TRBD2 TRBJ2-7 TRBV18 - TGTGCCAGCTCCGGGACTAGCGGGAGCTACGAGCAGTACTTC CASSGTSGSYEQYF
- TRBJ1-1 TRBV29-1 - TGCAGCGTCTCCGGGACAACGAACACTGAAGCTTTCTTT CSVSGTTNTEAFF
TRBD1 TRBJ2-7 TRBV6-5 few TGTGCCAGCAGTTATTCGGGGACAGGGCTTTTTACGCAGTACTTC CASSYSGTGLFTQYF
- TRBJ1-5 TRBV29-1 - TGCAGCGTTGAAACCGGGGAAAATCAGCCCCAGCATTTT CSVETGENQPQHF
TRBD2 TRBJ2-5 TRBV5-1 - TGCGCCAGCAGCTTGGTGAGCGGGGTTGGGCAGACCCAGTACTTC CASSLVSGVGQTQYF
- TRBJ2-4 TRBV7-9 - TGTGCCAGCAGCCCCTTGGGAGGGGGGGCCCCTCAGTACTTC CASSPLGGGAPQYF
- TRBJ2-5 TRBV5-1 few TGCGCCAGCAACGTAGCGTCAGGAGTGGCGGAGACCCAGTACTTC CASNVASGVAETQYF
- TRBJ2-1 TRBV4-3 few TGCGCCAGCAGCCAAGATTCGGGGATTCCCACGCGGCAGTTCTTC CASSQDSGIPTRQFF
- TRBJ2-1 TRBV5-1 few TGCGCCAGCAGCTTGGGTCTCGGGATCGACTCCTACAATGAGCAGTTCTTC CASSLGLGIDSYNEQFF
- TRBJ2-2 TRBV11-2 - TGTGCCACCAGCAGTAAGGGGACCGGGGAGCTGTTTTTT CATSSKGTGELFF
TRBD1 TRBJ2-5 TRBV10-3 - TGTGCCATCAGTGGTGGGACAGCGATGGGTTCCCAGTACTTC CAISGGTAMGSQYF
- TRBJ2-3 TRBV5-1 few TGCGCCAGCAGCTTGGGCGGAGATACGCAGTATTTT CASSLGGDTQYF
- TRBJ1-4 TRBV18 once TGTGCCAGCTCACCACCTGAGGGTCGGCGAACTAATGAAAAACTGTTTTTT CASSPPEGRRTNEKLFF
- TRBJ1-2 TRBV7-9 few TGTGCCAGCAGCACCCTCGCGGGGTTGGGCTACACCTTC CASSTLAGLGYTF
TRBD2 TRBJ2-5 TRBV19 few TGTGCCACCGTCGGGAGGGAGACCCAGTACTTC CATVGRETQYF
- TRBJ2-7 TRBV5-1 few TGCGCCAGCAGCCCGCGGCCCGGCAGCGCAAGCTCCTACGAGCAGTACTTC CASSPRPGSASSYEQYF
TRBD2 TRBJ2-7 TRBV9 - TGTGCCAGCAGCCCAAGCGGGACTAGATCCTACGAGCAGTACTTC CASSPSGTRSYEQYF
- TRBJ1-2 TRBV4-1 - TGCGCCAGCAGCACGGGAACTAACTATGGCTACACCTTC CASSTGTNYGYTF
TRBD2 TRBJ2-3 TRBV5-4 few TGTGCCAGCAGCGACACGGCTAGCGGGAGGGTGAGGGGCACAGATACGCAGTATTTT CASSDTASGRVRGTDTQYF
- TRBJ2-5 TRBV7-2 few TGTGCCAGCAGCTTAGGGGGCAACCAAGAGACCCAGTACTTC CASSLGGNQETQYF
- TRBJ2-5 TRBV4-2 - TGTGCCAGCAGCCAAGAGGAGCGGTCCTTTGGTCAGACCCAGTACTTC CASSQEERSFGQTQYF
TRBD2 TRBJ2-3 TRBV27 - TGTGCCAGCTCAACGACAGGGTTCTTGGGCGGGAGGGGCACAGATACGCAGTATTTT CASSTTGFLGGRGTDTQYF
- TRBJ1-1 TRBV5-1 - TGCGCCAGCAGCCCGGTTAGCAGGGCGAACACTGAAGCTTTCTTT CASSPVSRANTEAFF
TRBD2 TRBJ2-5 TRBV30 few TGTGCCTTGACGCAGGGAGGGGAGACCCAGTACTTC CALTQGGETQYF
- TRBJ1-3 TRBV9 - TGTGCCAGCAGCGGCCAACAGGTACTCTCTGGAAACACCATATATTTT CASSGQQVLSGNTIYF
- TRBJ1-1 TRBV20-1 - TGCAGTGGAATGGGGCAGACTGAAGCTTTCTTT CSGMGQTEAFF
TRBD2 TRBJ2-5 TRBV28 few TGTGCCAGCAGTCTCTCGGGGGGGCGGGTCACCCAGTACTTC CASSLSGGRVTQYF
- TRBJ2-7 TRBV4-1 - TGCGCCAGCAGCCCAGTCGGGGGTTTAGGAGAGCAGTACTTC CASSPVGGLGEQYF
- TRBJ2-7 TRBV5-4 - TGTGCCAGCAGCCCCACTGTCGCTGGGCCCTACGAGCAGTACTTC CASSPTVAGPYEQYF
- TRBJ2-1 TRBV9 few TGTGCCAGCAGCGGCCAGATTAGGAGCTCCTACAATGAGCAGTTCTTC CASSGQIRSSYNEQFF
- TRBJ2-7 TRBV25-1 few TGTGCCAGCAGTGACACAGGTTACTACGAGCAGTACTTC CASSDTGYYEQYF
TRBD2 TRBJ2-2 TRBV28 - TGTGCCAGCAGTCCCCGGGGTAGCGGGAGGGAGGTCACCGGGGAGCTGTTTTTT CASSPRGSGREVTGELFF
TRBD1 TRBJ1-1 TRBV18 - TGTGCCAGCTCCCGCGGACAGGAGAACACTGAAGCTTTCTTT CASSRGQENTEAFF
TRBD2 TRBJ2-4 TRBV9 - TGTGCCAGCAGCGTAGGACAGGACCGGGGGGGAAACATTCAGTACTTC CASSVGQDRGGNIQYF
- TRBJ2-3 TRBV5-1 - TGCGCCAGCAGCTTGGTGTGGGGCAAGCGGGGCACAGATACGCAGTATTTT CASSLVWGKRGTDTQYF
- TRBJ2-4 TRBV4-3 - TGCGCCAGCAGCCAAGTAGGGATAGCGGAAGCCAAAAACATTCAGTACTTC CASSQVGIAEAKNIQYF
TRBD1 TRBJ1-2 TRBV4-1 few TGCGCCAGCAGCCTCTTGGACAGGAACTATGGCTACACCTTC CASSLLDRNYGYTF
TRBD1 TRBJ1-5 TRBV28 few TGTGCCAGCAGCCCGGGGACAGGGGTTAGCAATCAGCCCCAGCATTTT CASSPGTGVSNQPQHF
TRBD2 TRBJ2-3 TRBV7-2 - TGTGCCAGCAGCGCGGGACTAGCCATAGGAGATACGCAGTATTTT CASSAGLAIGDTQYF
- TRBJ1-2 TRBV30 - TGTGCCTGGAGGTCAGGACAGTGGGGTGTCTATGGCTACACCTTC CAWRSGQWGVYGYTF
- TRBJ2-5 TRBV10-3 - TGTGCCATCAGTGAACAGGGTGAGACCCAGTACTTC CAISEQGETQYF
- TRBJ1-1 TRBV13 few TGTGCCAGCAGCTTTTCCGCGAACAGGGCTATCGACACTGAAGCTTTCTTT CASSFSANRAIDTEAFF
- TRBJ2-4 TRBV7-9 - TGTGCCAGCAGCTTAGAGCTTTACATTCAGTACTTC CASSLELYIQYF
- TRBJ2-5 TRBV7-2 - TGTGCCAGCAGCCCAGCCGGGGGACGGACCCAGTACTTC CASSPAGGRTQYF
- TRBJ2-7 TRBV19 - TGTGCCAGTAGTGCGAGGACTGGCAACTCCTACGAGCAGTACTTC CASSARTGNSYEQYF
TRBD1 TRBJ2-5 TRBV30 - TGTGCCTGGAGTGTAGGGGGCTCCCAAGAGACCCAGTACTTC CAWSVGGSQETQYF
TRBD1 TRBJ2-5 TRBV14 few TGTGCCAGCAGCCTTCGAACTACAGGGGGCCCAGAGACCCAGTACTTC CASSLRTTGGPETQYF
TRBD1 TRBJ1-5 TRBV19 - TGTGCCAGTAGCTTGACAGGGTTCAATCAGCCCCAGCATTTT CASSLTGFNQPQHF
- TRBJ1-4 TRBV5-4 - TGTGCCAGCAGCTTAGGACAATCAGATGAAAAACTGTTTTTT CASSLGQSDEKLFF
- TRBJ1-5 TRBV6-1 few TGTGCCAGCAGATCCAATAACAGGGCTAATCAGCCCCAGCATTTT CASRSNNRANQPQHF
- TRBJ1-2 TRBV7-2 - TGTGCCAGCAGCCCTAAACCTTATGGCTACACCTTC CASSPKPYGYTF
TRBD1 TRBJ2-7 TRBV9 - TGTGCCAGCAACGGACAGGGGACCGGCGAGCAGTACTTC CASNGQGTGEQYF
- TRBJ2-5 TRBV11-2 few TGTGCCAGCGGGCAGGGTGTGGAGACCCAGTACTTC CASGQGVETQYF
- TRBJ2-3 TRBV5-6 - TGTGCCAGCAGCATAGCGACAACGCAGTATTTT CASSIATTQYF
- TRBJ1-2 TRBV15 - TGTGCCACCAGCAGTCCGCTAATCGCCGGTGGCTACACCTTC CATSSPLIAGGYTF